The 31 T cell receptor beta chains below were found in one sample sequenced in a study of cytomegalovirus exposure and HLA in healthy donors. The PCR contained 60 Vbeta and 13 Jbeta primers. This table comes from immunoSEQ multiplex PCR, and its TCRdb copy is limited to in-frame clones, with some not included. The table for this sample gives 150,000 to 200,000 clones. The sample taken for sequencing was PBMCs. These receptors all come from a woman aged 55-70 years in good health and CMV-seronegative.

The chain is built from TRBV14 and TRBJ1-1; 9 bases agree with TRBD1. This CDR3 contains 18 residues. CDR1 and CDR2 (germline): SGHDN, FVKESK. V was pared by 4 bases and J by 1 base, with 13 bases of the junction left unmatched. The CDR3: CASSPRGGRDRANTEAFF. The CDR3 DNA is TGTGCCAGCAGCCCCCGAGGAGGCCGGGACAGGGCGAACACTGAAGCTTTCTTT. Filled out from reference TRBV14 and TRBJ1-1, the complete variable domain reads EAGVTQFPSHSVIEKGQTVTLRCDPISGHDNLYWYRRVMGKEIKFLLHFVKESKQDESGMPNNRFLAERTGGTYSTLKVQPAELEDSGVYFCASSPRGGRDRANTEAFFGQGTRLTVV.

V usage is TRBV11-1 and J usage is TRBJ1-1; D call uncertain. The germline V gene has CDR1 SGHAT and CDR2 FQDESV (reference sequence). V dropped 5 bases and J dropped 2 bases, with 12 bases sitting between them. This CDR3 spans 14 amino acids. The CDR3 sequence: CASSTRGPNTEAFF. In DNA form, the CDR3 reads TGTGCCAGCAGCACTAGAGGCCCCAACACTGAAGCTTTCTTT.

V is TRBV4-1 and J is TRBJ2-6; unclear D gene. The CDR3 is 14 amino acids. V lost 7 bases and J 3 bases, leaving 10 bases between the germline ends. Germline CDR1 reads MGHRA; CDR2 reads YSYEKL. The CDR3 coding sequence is TGCGCCAGCATGGGCGTTAATGGGGCCAACGTCCTGACTTTC. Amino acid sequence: CASMGVNGANVLTF.

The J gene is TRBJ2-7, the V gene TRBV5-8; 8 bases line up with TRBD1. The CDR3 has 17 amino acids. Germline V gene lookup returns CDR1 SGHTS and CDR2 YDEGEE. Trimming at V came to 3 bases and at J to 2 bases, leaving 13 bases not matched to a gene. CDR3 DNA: TGTGCCAGCAGCTCCCTAGCCGGGACAGGAGGTACCTACGAGCAGTACTTC. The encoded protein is CASSSLAGTGGTYEQYF.

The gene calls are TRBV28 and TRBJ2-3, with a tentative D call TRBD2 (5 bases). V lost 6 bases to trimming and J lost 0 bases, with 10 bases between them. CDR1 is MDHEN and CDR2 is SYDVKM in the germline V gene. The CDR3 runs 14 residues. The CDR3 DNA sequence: TGTGCCAGCAGGAGCGGAACTAGCACAGATACGCAGTATTTT. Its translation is CASRSGTSTDTQYF.

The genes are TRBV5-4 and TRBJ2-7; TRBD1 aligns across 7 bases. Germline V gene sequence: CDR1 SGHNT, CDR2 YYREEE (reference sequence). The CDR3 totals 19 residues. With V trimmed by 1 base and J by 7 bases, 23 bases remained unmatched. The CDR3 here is CASSLPTRDRDGERTEQYF. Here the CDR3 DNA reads TGTGCCAGCAGCTTGCCAACCCGCGACAGGGACGGGGAGCGTACTGAGCAGTACTTC.

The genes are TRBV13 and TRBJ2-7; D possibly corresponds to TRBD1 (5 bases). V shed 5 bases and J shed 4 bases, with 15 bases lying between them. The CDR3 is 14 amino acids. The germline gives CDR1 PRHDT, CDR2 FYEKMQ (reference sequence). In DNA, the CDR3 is TGTGCCAGCAGCCCGGCAAGGGGAAATTACGAGCAGTACTTC. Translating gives CASSPARGNYEQYF. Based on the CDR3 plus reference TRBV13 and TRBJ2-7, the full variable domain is AAGVIQSPRHLIKEKRETATLKCYPIPRHDTVYWYQQGPGQDPQFLISFYEKMQSDKGSIPDRFSAQQFSDYHSELNMSSLELGDSALYFCASSPARGNYEQYFGPGTRLTVT.

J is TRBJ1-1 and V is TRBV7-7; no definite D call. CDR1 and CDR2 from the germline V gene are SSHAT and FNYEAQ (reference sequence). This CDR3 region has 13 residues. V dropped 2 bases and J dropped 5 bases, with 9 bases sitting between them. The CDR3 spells CASSLRGGTEAFF. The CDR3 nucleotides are TGTGCCAGCAGCTTACGCGGAGGGACTGAAGCTTTCTTT.

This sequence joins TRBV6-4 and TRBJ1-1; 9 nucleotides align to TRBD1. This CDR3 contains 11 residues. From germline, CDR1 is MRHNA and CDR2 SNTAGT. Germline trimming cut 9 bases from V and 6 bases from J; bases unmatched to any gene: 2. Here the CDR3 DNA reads TGTGCCAGTAGACAGGGGGCTGAAGCTTTCTTT. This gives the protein CASRQGAEAFF.

The CDR3 nucleotides are TGTGCCAGCAGCTTCTCACAGGGGTACGCCGGGGAGCTGTTTTTT. Translating it yields CASSFSQGYAGELFF. The chain recombines TRBV5-4 with TRBJ2-2, with 7 bases lining up with TRBD1. With 2 bases clipped from V and 6 bases from J, the junction kept 7 bases outside the gene matches. The CDR3 has 15 residues. The germline V gene encodes CDR1 SGHNT and CDR2 YYREEE (reference sequence).

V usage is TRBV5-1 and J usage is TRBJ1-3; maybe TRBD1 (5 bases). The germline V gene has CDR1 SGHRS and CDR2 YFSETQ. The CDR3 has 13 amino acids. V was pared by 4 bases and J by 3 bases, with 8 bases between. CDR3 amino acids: CASSGALGNTIYF. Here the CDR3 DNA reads TGCGCCAGCAGCGGGGCGCTTGGAAACACCATATATTTT. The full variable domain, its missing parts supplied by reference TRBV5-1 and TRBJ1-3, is KAGVTQTPRYLIKTRGQQVTLSCSPISGHRSVSWYQQTPGQGLQFLFEYFSETQRNKGNFPGRFSGRQFSNSRSEMNVSTLELGDSALYLCASSGALGNTIYFGEGSWLTVV.

The CDR3 DNA follows: TGTGCCAGCAGACAGGGGATCCTCTCTGGAAACACCATATATTTT. It translates to CASRQGILSGNTIYF. The gene calls are TRBV2 and TRBJ1-3; TRBD1 agrees at 7 bases. The CDR3 contains 15 residues. CDR1 and CDR2 (germline): SNHLY, FYNNEI. J lost 0 bases, V lost 6 bases, and 5 bases had no gene match. Together with reference TRBV2 and TRBJ1-3, the CDR3 gives the full variable domain: EPEVTQTPSHQVTQMGQEVILRCVPISNHLYFYWYRQILGQKVEFLVSFYNNEISEKSEIFDDQFSVERPDGSNFTLKIRSTKLEDSAMYFCASRQGILSGNTIYFGEGSWLTVV.

CDR3 protein: CASSYPATGNTGELFF. In nucleotides, the CDR3 is TGTGCCAGCAGTTACCCCGCGACAGGAAACACCGGGGAGCTGTTTTTT. The rearrangement joins TRBV6-5 to TRBJ2-2, with a weak D call TRBD1 (6 bases). Germline V gene data show CDR1 as MNHEY and CDR2 as SVGAGI. The CDR3 has 16 residues. V was shortened by 2 bases and J by 2 bases, with 12 bases between the two germline ends.

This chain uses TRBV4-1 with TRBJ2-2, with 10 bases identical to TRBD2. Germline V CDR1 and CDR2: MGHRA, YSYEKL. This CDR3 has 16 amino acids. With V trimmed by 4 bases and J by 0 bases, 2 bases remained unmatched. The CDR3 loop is CASSRTSGANTGELFF. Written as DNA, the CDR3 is TGCGCCAGCAGCCGGACTAGCGGCGCGAACACCGGGGAGCTGTTTTTT.

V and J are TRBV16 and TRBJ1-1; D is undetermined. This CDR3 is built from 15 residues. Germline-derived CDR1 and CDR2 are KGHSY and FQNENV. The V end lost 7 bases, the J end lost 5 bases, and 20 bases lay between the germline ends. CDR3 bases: TGTGCCAGCACCCCGTTTGAGAAGCTCTTTACTGAAGCTTTCTTT. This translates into CASTPFEKLFTEAFF.

CDR3 in amino acids: CASSPPTQGARTGELFF. The CDR3 coding sequence is TGTGCCAGCTCACCACCGACCCAGGGGGCGCGGACCGGGGAGCTGTTTTTT. The V and J genes are TRBV18 and TRBJ2-2; 8 positions agree with TRBD1. Per germline, CDR1 KGHSH and CDR2 LQKENI. The V gene end was trimmed by 0 bases and the J gene end by 5 bases; junction bases not matched to a gene: 8. The CDR3 loop spans 17 amino acids.

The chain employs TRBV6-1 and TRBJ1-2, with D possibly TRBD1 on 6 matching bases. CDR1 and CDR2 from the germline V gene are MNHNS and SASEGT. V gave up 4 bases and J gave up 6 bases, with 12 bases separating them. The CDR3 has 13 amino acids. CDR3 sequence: CASSGQGGNGYTF. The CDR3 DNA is TGTGCCAGCAGTGGCCAAGGGGGAAATGGCTACACCTTC.

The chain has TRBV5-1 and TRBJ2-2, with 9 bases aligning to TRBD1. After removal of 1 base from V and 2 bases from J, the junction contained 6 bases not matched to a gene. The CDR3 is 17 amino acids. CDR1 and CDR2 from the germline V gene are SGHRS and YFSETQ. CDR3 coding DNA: TGCGCCAGCAGCTTGAACCCGGGACAGGGAAACACCGGGGAGCTGTTTTTT. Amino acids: CASSLNPGQGNTGELFF.

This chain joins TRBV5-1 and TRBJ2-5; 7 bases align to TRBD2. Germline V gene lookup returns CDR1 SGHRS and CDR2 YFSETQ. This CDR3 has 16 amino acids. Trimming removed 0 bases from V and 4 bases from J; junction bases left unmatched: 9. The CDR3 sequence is CASSLEPGLVGETQYF. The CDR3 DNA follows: TGCGCCAGCAGCTTGGAACCCGGACTAGTAGGAGAGACCCAGTACTTC.

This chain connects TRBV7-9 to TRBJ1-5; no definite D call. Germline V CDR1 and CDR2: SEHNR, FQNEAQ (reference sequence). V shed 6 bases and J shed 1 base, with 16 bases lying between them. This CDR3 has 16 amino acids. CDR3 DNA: TGTGCCAGCAGTTCCACCCGCTTCACAAGCAATCAGCCCCAGCATTTT. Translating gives CASSSTRFTSNQPQHF.

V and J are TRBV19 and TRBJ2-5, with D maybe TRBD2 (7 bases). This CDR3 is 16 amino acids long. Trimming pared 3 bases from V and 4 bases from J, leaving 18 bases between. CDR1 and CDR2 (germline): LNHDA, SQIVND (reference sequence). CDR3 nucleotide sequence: TGTGCCAGTAGTATGTGGGCGGGGGCGCCCAGAGAGACCCAGTACTTC. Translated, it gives CASSMWAGAPRETQYF.

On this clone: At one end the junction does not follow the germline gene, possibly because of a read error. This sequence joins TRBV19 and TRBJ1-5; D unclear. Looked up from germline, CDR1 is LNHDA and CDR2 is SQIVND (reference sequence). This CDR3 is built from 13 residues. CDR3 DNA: TGTGCCAGTAGTCTAGATTACAATCAGCCCCAGCATTTT. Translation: CASSLDYNQPQHF.

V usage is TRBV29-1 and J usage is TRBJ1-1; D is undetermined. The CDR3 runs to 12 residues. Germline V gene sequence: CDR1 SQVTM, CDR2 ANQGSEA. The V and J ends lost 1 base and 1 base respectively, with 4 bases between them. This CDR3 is CSVEVRNTEAFF. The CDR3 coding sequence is TGCAGCGTTGAAGTTAGGAACACTGAAGCTTTCTTT.

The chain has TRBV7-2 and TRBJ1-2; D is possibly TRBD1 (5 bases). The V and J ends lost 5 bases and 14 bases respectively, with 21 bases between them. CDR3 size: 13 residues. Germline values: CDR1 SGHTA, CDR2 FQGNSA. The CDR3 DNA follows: TGTGCCAGCAGCCCCGGGGGGAGCCGGGAGAGGACCTTC. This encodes CASSPGGSRERTF.

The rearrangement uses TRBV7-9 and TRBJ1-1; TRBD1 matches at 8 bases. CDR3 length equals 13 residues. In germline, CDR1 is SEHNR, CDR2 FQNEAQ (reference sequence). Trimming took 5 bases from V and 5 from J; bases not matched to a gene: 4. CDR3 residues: CASSMTGETEAFF. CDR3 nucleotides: TGTGCCAGCAGCATGACAGGGGAGACTGAAGCTTTCTTT.

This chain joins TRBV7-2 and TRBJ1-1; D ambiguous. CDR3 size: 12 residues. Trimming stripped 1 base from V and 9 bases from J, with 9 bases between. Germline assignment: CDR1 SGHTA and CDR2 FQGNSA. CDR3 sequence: CASSLDTSQAFF. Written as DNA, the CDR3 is TGTGCCAGCAGCTTAGATACATCGCAAGCTTTCTTT. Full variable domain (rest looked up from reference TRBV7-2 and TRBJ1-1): GAGVSQSPSNKVTEKGKDVELRCDPISGHTALYWYRQSLGQGLEFLIYFQGNSAPDKSGLPSDRFSAERTGGSVSTLTIQRTQQEDSAVYLCASSLDTSQAFFGQGTRLTVV.

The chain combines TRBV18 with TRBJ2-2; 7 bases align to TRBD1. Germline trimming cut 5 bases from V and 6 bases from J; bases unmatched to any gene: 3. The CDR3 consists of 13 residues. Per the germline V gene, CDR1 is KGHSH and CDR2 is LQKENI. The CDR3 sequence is CASSGTEAGELFF. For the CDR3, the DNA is TGTGCCAGCTCAGGGACAGAAGCCGGGGAGCTGTTTTTT.

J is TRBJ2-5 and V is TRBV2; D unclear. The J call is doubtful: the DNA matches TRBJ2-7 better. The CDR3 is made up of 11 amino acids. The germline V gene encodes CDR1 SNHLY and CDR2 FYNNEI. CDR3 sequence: CASSRSYEQYF. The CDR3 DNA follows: TGTGCCAGCAGTCGATCCTACGAGCAGTACTTC.

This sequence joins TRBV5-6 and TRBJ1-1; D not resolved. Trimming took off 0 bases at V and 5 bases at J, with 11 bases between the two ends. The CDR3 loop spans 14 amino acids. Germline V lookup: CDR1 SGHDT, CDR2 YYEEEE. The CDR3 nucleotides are TGTGCCAGCAGCTTGGGTCCAGGTGGAACTGAAGCTTTCTTT. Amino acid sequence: CASSLGPGGTEAFF.

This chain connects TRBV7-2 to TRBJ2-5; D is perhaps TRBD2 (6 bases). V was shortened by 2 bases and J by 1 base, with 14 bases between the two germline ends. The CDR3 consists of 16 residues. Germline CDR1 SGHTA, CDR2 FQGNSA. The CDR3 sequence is CASSLRTRGGQETQYF. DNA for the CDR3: TGTGCCAGCAGCTTAAGGACTCGGGGAGGCCAAGAGACCCAGTACTTC.

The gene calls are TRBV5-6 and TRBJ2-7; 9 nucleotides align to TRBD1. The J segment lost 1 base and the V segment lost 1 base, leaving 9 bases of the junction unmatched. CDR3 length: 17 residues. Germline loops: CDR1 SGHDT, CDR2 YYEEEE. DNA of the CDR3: TGTGCCAGCAGCTTGACCCTCGGGACAGGGACGTCCTACGAGCAGTACTTC. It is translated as CASSLTLGTGTSYEQYF.